This TCR beta chain was recovered during a study of graft-versus-host responses after intestinal transplantation. Study-level background: Recipients obtained multivisceral, liver-intestinal, or isolated intestinal transplants. General study results and limits: After transplant, early declines in HvG clones were associated with peak levels of circulating GvH clones. Recipient marrow harbored GvH clones, some of which surfaced first in ileum or blood. Some patients had graft-donor T cell macrochimerism. In their allografts, the ratios of graft-versus-host to host-versus-graft T cell clones were high.

V shed 1 base and J shed 5 bases, with 17 bases lying between them. The CDR3 totals 16 residues. Germline CDR1 is SGHAT and CDR2 is FQNNGV. Here immunoSEQ multiplex PCR was the method, and the copy in TCRdb shows in-frame clones only, minus some. The data contain some 15,000 clones, around 95% of them seen just once; the ten biggest clones take up 0.65% to 0.9%. A single count supports this clone. What it binds is not known. The chain carries TRBV11-2 and TRBJ2-5; D could derive from TRBD1 or TRBD2 (5 bases each). The source was PBMCs, collected 9 days after transplant. The origin of this receptor is a human patient who received an intestinal transplant, so some T cells may come from the graft donor. The chain's CDR3 is CASSLGTHPRDETQYF. The CDR3 region has the DNA TGTGCCAGCAGCTTAGGGACCCACCCTAGGGACGAGACCCAGTACTTC.